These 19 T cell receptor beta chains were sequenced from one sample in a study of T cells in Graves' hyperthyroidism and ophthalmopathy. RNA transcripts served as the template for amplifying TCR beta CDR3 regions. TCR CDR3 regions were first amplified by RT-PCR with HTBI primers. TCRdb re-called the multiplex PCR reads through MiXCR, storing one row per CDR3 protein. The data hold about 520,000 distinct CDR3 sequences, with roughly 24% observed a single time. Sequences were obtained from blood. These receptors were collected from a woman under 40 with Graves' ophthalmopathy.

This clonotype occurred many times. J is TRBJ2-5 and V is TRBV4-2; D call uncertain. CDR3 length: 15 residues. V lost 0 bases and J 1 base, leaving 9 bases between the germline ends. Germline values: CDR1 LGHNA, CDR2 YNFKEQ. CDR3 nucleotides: TGTGCCAGCAGCCAAGAGGGAAGTACCCAAGAGACCCAGTACTTC. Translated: CASSQEGSTQETQYF.

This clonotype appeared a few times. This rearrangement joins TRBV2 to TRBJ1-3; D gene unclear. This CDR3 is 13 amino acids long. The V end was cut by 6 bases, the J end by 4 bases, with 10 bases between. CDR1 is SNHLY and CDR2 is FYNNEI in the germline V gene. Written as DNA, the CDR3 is TGTGCCAGCAGGTCGGACGGAGGAAACACCATATATTTT. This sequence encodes CASRSDGGNTIYF.

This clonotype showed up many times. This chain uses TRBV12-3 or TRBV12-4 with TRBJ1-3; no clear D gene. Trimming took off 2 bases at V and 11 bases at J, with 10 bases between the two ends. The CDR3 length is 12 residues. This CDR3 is CASSLPPSAIYF. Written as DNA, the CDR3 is TGTGCCAGCAGTTTACCGCCTAGTGCCATATATTTT.

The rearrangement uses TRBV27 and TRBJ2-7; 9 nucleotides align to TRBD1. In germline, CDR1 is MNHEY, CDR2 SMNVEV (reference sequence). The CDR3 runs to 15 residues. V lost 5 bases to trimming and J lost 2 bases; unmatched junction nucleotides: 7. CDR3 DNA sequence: TGTGCCAGCAGTCCCCCCGGGACAGGGACCTACGAGCAGTACTTC. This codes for CASSPPGTGTYEQYF.

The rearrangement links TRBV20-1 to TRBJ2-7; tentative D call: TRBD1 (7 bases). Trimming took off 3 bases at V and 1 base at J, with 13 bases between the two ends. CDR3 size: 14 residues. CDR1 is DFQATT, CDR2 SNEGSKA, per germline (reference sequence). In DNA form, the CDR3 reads TGCAGTGCTAGGGGGGGACAGCCTTCCTACGAGCAGTACTTC. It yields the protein CSARGGQPSYEQYF.

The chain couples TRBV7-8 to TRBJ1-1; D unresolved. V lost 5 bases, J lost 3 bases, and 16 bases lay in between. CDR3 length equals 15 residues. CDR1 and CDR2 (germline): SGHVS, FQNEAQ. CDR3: CASSPQNIHYTEAFF. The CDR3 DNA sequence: TGTGCCAGCAGCCCGCAGAACATACACTACACTGAAGCTTTCTTT.

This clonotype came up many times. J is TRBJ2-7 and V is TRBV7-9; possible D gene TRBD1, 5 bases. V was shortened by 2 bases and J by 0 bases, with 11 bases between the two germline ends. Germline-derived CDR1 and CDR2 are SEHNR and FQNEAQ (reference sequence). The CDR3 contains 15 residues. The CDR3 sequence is CASSLMQGSSYEQYF. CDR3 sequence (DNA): TGTGCCAGCAGCTTAATGCAGGGTTCCTCCTACGAGCAGTACTTC.

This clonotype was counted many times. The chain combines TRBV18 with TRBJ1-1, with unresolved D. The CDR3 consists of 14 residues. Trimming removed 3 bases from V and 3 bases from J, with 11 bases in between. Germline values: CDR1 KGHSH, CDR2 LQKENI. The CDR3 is CASSPPTVHTEAFF. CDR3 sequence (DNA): TGTGCCAGCTCACCCCCCACAGTTCACACTGAAGCTTTCTTT.

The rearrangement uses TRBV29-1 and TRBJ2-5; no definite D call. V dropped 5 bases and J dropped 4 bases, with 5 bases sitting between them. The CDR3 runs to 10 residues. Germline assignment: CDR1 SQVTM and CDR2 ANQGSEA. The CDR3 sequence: CSVTRETQYF. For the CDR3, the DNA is TGCAGCGTTACAAGAGAGACCCAGTACTTC.

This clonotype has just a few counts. CDR3 sequence reads: CASSYSDRPGGETQYF. The CDR3 DNA reads as TGTGCCAGCAGTTACTCGGACAGGCCTGGAGGAGAGACCCAGTACTTC. The rearrangement uses TRBV6-5 and TRBJ2-5, with TRBD1 matching 7 bases. From germline, CDR1 is MNHEY and CDR2 SVGAGI. V trimming: 0 bases; J trimming: 4 bases; junction bases outside the gene matches: 8. The CDR3 has 16 amino acids.

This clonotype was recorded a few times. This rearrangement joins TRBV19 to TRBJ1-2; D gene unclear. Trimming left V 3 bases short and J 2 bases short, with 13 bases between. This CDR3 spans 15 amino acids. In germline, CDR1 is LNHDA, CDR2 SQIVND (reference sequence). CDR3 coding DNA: TGTGCCAGTAGTATCCAATCCGGGCTGAACTATGGCTACACCTTC. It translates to CASSIQSGLNYGYTF.

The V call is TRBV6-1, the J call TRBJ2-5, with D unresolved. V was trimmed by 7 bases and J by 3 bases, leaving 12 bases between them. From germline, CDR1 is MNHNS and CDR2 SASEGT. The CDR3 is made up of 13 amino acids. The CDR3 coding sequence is TGTGCCAGCACACCCGGATTCGAAGAGACCCAGTACTTC. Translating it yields CASTPGFEETQYF.

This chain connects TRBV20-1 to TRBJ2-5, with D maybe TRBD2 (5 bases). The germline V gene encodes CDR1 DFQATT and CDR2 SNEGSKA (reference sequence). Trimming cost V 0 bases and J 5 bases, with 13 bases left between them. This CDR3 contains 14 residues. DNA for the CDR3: TGCAGTGCTAGAGATCTCTGGGCGGGTGAGACCCAGTACTTC. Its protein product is CSARDLWAGETQYF.

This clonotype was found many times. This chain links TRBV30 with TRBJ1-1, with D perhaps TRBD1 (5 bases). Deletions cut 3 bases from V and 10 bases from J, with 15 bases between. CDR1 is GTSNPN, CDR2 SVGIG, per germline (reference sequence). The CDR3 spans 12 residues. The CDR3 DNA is TGTGCCTGGAGCGGTCCTTCCCAGGGAGCTTTCTTT. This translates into CAWSGPSQGAFF.

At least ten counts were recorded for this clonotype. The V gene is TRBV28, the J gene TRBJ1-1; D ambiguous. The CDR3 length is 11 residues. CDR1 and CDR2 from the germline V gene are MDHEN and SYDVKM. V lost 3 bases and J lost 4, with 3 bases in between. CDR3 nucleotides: TGTGCCAGCAGTTTCCCCACTGAAGCTTTCTTT. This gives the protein CASSFPTEAFF.

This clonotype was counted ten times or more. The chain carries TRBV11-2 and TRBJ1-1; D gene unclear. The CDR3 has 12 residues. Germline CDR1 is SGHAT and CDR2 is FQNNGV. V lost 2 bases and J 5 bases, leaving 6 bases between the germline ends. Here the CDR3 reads CASSLQPTEAFF. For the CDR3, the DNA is TGTGCCAGCAGCTTACAGCCGACTGAAGCTTTCTTT.

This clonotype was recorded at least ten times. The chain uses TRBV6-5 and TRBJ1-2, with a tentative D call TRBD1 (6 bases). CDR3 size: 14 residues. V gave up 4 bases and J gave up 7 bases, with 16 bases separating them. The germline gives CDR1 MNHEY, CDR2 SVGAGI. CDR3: CASSSTTGSRGYTF. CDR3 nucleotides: TGTGCCAGCAGTTCCACTACAGGGTCCCGTGGCTACACCTTC.

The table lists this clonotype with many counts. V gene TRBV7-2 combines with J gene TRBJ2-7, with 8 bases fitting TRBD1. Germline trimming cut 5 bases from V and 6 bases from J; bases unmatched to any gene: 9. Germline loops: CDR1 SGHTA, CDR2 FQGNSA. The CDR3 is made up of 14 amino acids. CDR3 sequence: CASSPGTGPLEQYF. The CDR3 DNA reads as TGTGCCAGCAGCCCCGGGACAGGACCCCTCGAGCAGTACTTC.

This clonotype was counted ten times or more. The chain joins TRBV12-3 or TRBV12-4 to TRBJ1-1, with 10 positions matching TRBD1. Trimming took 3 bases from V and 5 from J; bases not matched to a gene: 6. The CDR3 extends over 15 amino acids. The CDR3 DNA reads TGTGCCAGCAGTTTGTTAGGGACAGGGGAGACTGAAGCTTTCTTT. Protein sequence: CASSLLGTGETEAFF.